Listed below are T cell receptor beta chains from one sample, sequenced in a study of T-cell reconstitution after alpha-beta-depleted transplantation in children. MiXCR, applied by TCRdb to the PCR reads, yields one record per CDR3 protein. The sample lists around 480,000 distinct CDR3 sequences; about 31% were seen once. Material: PBMCs from the stem cell graft donor, obtained from the stem cell graft. These receptors came from a human donor who donated a stem cell graft to a child with aplastic anemia. Both conserved end residues are part of each CDR3. A D gene is named only where the DNA matches it firmly. Not every row has a clone size; where given, it reads once, few, many or a size class.

V: TRBV7-2
J: TRBJ1-5
D: -
size: few
DNA: TGTGCCAGCAGCTTAGTGGACTCTCAGCCCCAGCATTTT
CDR3: CASSLVDSQPQHF

V: TRBV11-2
J: TRBJ2-3
D: TRBD2
size: -
DNA: TGTGCCAGCAGCACAAGAACTAGCGGGAGGATAAATACGCAGTATTTT
CDR3: CASSTRTSGRINTQYF

V: TRBV20-1
J: TRBJ2-6
D: TRBD1
size: -
DNA: TGCAGTGCAAGGACAGGAAGCTCTGGGGCCAACGTCCTGACTTTC
CDR3: CSARTGSSGANVLTF

V: TRBV30
J: TRBJ2-3
D: TRBD2
size: -
DNA: TGTGCCTGGAGCGCGACTAGCGGGAGTGGGGCTACGCAGTATTTT
CDR3: CAWSATSGSGATQYF

V: TRBV2
J: TRBJ2-1
D: TRBD1
size: -
DNA: TGTGCCAGCGGCGTCCCGGGACAGGGAACCGATGAGCAGTTCTTC
CDR3: CASGVPGQGTDEQFF

V: TRBV10-3
J: TRBJ2-2
D: TRBD2
size: -
DNA: TGTGCCATCAGTGCTAGCGGTGCGAACACCGGGGAGCTGTTTTTT
CDR3: CAISASGANTGELFF

V: TRBV7-2
J: TRBJ1-5
D: -
size: once
DNA: TGTGCCAGCAGCCTACTACTAGGGGAAGTAGGACAGCCCCAGCATTTT
CDR3: CASSLLLGEVGQPQHF

V: TRBV20-1
J: TRBJ2-1
D: TRBD2
size: few
DNA: TGCAGTGCTAAAGGGACTAGCGGTTCCTACAATGAGCAGTTCTTC
CDR3: CSAKGTSGSYNEQFF

V: TRBV9
J: TRBJ2-2
D: TRBD2
size: -
DNA: TGTGCCAGCCGGACGGGAGGGTCGGACACCGGGGAGCTGTTTTTT
CDR3: CASRTGGSDTGELFF

V: TRBV9
J: TRBJ2-1
D: TRBD2
size: few
DNA: TGTGCCAGCAGCCCCCCCTCGTTGATAGCGGGGGGTTCCTACAATGAGCAGTTCTTC
CDR3: CASSPPSLIAGGSYNEQFF

V: TRBV24-1
J: TRBJ2-2
D: -
size: -
DNA: TGTGCCACCAGTGATTTCTCGGCGAAGTCCGGGGAGCTGTTTTTT
CDR3: CATSDFSAKSGELFF

V: TRBV28
J: TRBJ2-5
D: TRBD2
size: few
DNA: TGTGCCAGCAGTGCTCCCGGACTAGCTTACCAAGAGACCCAGTACTTC
CDR3: CASSAPGLAYQETQYF

V: TRBV12-3/TRBV12-4
J: TRBJ2-2
D: -
size: -
DNA: TGTGCCAGCAGGCAAACAGGATCGAACACCGGGGAGCTGTTTTTT
CDR3: CASRQTGSNTGELFF

V: TRBV2
J: TRBJ2-7
D: -
size: -
DNA: TGTGCCAGCAGTGATGACATGGACAAGGACTACGAGCAGTACTTC
CDR3: CASSDDMDKDYEQYF

V: TRBV4-3
J: TRBJ2-3
D: -
size: -
DNA: TGCGCCAGCAGCCCAGGTTACAGGAAAGGGATCACAGATACGCAGTATTTT
CDR3: CASSPGYRKGITDTQYF

V: TRBV15
J: TRBJ2-2
D: -
size: -
DNA: TGTGCCACCAGCAGAGAAGGTCAAGCGGTGACCGGGGAGCTGTTTTTT
CDR3: CATSREGQAVTGELFF

V: TRBV19
J: TRBJ2-3
D: TRBD1
size: -
DNA: TGTGCCAGTAGTATAGGGACAGGGGCAGATACGCAGTATTTT
CDR3: CASSIGTGADTQYF

V: TRBV5-1
J: TRBJ1-2
D: -
size: few
DNA: TGCGCCAGCAGCTTGCCGGACAGCTATGGCTACACCTTC
CDR3: CASSLPDSYGYTF

V: TRBV12-3/TRBV12-4
J: TRBJ2-1
D: -
size: -
DNA: TGTGCCAGCAGCTGGGGGGTGGGCAATGAGCAGTTCTTC
CDR3: CASSWGVGNEQFF

V: TRBV7-8
J: TRBJ2-7
D: -
size: -
DNA: TGTGCCAGCAGCTGGGGCGAGGAGCAGTACTTC
CDR3: CASSWGEEQYF

V: TRBV5-1
J: TRBJ1-2
D: -
size: -
DNA: TGCGCCAGCAGCTTTTGGGGGGTCTATGGCTACACCTTC
CDR3: CASSFWGVYGYTF

V: TRBV20-1
J: TRBJ1-1
D: TRBD1
size: -
DNA: TGCAGTGCGACCGGGACAGGGGGGGCCCGTGGTGAAGCTTTCTTT
CDR3: CSATGTGGARGEAFF

V: TRBV10-3
J: TRBJ1-2
D: TRBD1
size: -
DNA: TGTGCCATCAGTGAGGGAGGCCACAGGGGAGAGAACTATGGCTACACCTTC
CDR3: CAISEGGHRGENYGYTF

V: TRBV27
J: TRBJ2-3
D: -
size: once
DNA: TGTGCCAGCACCTGGGGGCCCACAGATACGCAGTATTTT
CDR3: CASTWGPTDTQYF

V: TRBV7-2
J: TRBJ2-3
D: -
size: many
DNA: TGCGCCAGCAGCTTCGGCTCCGGCACAGATACGCAGTATTTT
CDR3: CASSFGSGTDTQYF

V: TRBV6-6
J: TRBJ1-4
D: -
size: -
DNA: TGTGCCAGTCTTAATGAAAAACTGTTTTTT
CDR3: CASLNEKLFF

V: TRBV6-2/TRBV6-3
J: TRBJ2-1
D: -
size: -
DNA: TGTGCCAGCAGCCCAGGAACAGAAACCCTATACAATGAGCAGTTCTTC
CDR3: CASSPGTETLYNEQFF

V: TRBV25-1
J: TRBJ1-1
D: -
size: -
DNA: TGTGCCAGCAGGTTCTCCCAGGCGGTGACCACTGAAGCTTTCTTT
CDR3: CASRFSQAVTTEAFF

V: TRBV4-3
J: TRBJ2-4
D: TRBD1
size: -
DNA: TGCGCCAGCAGCCATTCCGGGACAGGGTTTACCAAAAACATTCAGTACTTC
CDR3: CASSHSGTGFTKNIQYF

V: TRBV6-1
J: TRBJ1-1
D: TRBD1
size: -
DNA: TGTGCCAGCAGTGCAGGGGGCGCTGGGACTGAAGCTTTCTTT
CDR3: CASSAGGAGTEAFF

V: TRBV29-1
J: TRBJ2-7
D: TRBD2
size: few
DNA: TGCAGCGTTGAAGGGGGAGGGGACGAGCAGTACTTC
CDR3: CSVEGGGDEQYF

V: TRBV12-3/TRBV12-4
J: TRBJ1-1
D: -
size: few
DNA: TGTGCCAGCAGTTTAGCCTGGACCCCGAACACTGAAGCTTTCTTT
CDR3: CASSLAWTPNTEAFF

V: TRBV6-6
J: TRBJ2-5
D: -
size: -
DNA: TGTGCCAGCAGGAGGGAGCTTCCCGAGACCCAGTACTTC
CDR3: CASRRELPETQYF